This note documents a single TCR beta chain sequence. Its antigen is undetermined. TCRdb's copy holds only in-frame clones and misses some; the assay was immunoSEQ multiplex PCR. The data contain around 30,000 clones, approximately 80% of them singletons. The sample belongs to a study of Tregs in tolerant kidney transplant recipients. Turning to the study itself: An approximately 3-day belatacept mixed lymphocyte reaction, sometimes plus 5-day graft donor restimulation, preceded CD4+CD25+CD127- sorting.

Trimming cost V 0 bases and J 5 bases; bases outside gene matches: 5. CDR1 SGHAT and CDR2 FQDESV come from the germline V gene (reference sequence). The CDR3 is made up of 15 amino acids. Study-wide results and limits: Biological reproducibility was not directly addressed, but technical replication error appeared minimal.

The receptor was isolated from a human donor in good health. Sequenced input: Tregs from blood cultured with allogeneic cells. The chain employs TRBV11-1 and TRBJ2-5, with 8 bases lining up with TRBD1. The CDR3 DNA is TGTGCCAGCAGCTTAGCGTCAGGGGGCGCGGAGACCCAGTACTTC. Residues: CASSLASGGAETQYF.